These 22 T cell receptor beta chains originate from one sample sequenced in a study of control samples from healthy donors and cancer patients. Here immunoSEQ multiplex PCR was the method, and the copy in TCRdb shows in-frame clones only, minus some. Of just over 150,000 clones listed, around nine tenths are singletons. Sequencing was carried out using blood. Receptor source: a man aged 25-45 years in good health.

This sequence joins TRBV27 and TRBJ1-6, with D unclear. The germline V gene has CDR1 MNHEY and CDR2 SMNVEV (reference sequence). This CDR3 has 13 residues. Trimming removed 8 bases from V and 6 bases from J, with 11 bases in between. This chain's CDR3 is CASSTGFNSPLHF. The CDR3 region has the DNA TGTGCCAGCTCGACGGGGTTTAATTCACCCCTCCACTTT.

This clone showed up just a few times. CDR3 loop: CASSQDPAVGYTF. The CDR3 DNA sequence: TGTGCCAGCAGCCAAGATCCGGCAGTCGGCTACACCTTC. The V gene is TRBV14, the J gene TRBJ1-2; D ambiguous. The CDR3 spans 13 residues. Looked up from germline, CDR1 is SGHDN and CDR2 is FVKESK. V was cut by 0 bases and J by 8 bases, with 10 bases left in between.

The chain carries TRBV7-3 and TRBJ2-3; 12 bases are shared with TRBD1. The V gene end was trimmed by 2 bases and the J gene end by 3 bases; junction bases not matched to a gene: 6. CDR1 SGHTA and CDR2 FQGTGA come from the germline V gene. The CDR3 spans 17 residues. CDR3 region: CASSLGTGGGLTDTQYF. CDR3 bases: TGTGCCAGCAGCTTAGGGACAGGGGGCGGTTTGACAGATACGCAGTATTTT.

At least ten counts were recorded for this clone. This rearrangement joins TRBV28 to TRBJ2-7; 7 positions match TRBD1. This CDR3 has 17 residues. Germline V gene lookup returns CDR1 MDHEN and CDR2 SYDVKM. V gave up 4 bases and J gave up 1 base; unmatched junction bases: 13. CDR3: CASSCLSRDRQSYEQYF. In nucleotides, the CDR3 is TGTGCCAGCAGTTGCCTTTCCCGGGACAGACAATCCTACGAGCAGTACTTC.

The chain recombines TRBV5-1 with TRBJ1-6; TRBD1 matches at 7 bases. The germline CDR1 and CDR2 sequences are SGHRS and YFSETQ. V shed 0 bases and J 9 bases; nucleotides not matched to a gene: 0. The CDR3 is 13 residues long. The CDR3 loop reads CASSLGTGSPLHF. CDR3 in DNA: TGCGCCAGCAGCTTGGGGACAGGTTCACCCCTCCACTTT.

The chain joins TRBV19 to TRBJ1-5; 8 positions agree with TRBD1. The germline V gene has CDR1 LNHDA and CDR2 SQIVND (reference sequence). Trimming removed 6 bases from V and 5 bases from J; junction bases left unmatched: 12. The CDR3 runs to 16 residues. CDR3 loop: CASREDRASSYQPQHF. Here the CDR3 DNA reads TGTGCCAGTAGGGAGGACAGGGCTAGTTCCTATCAGCCCCAGCATTTT.

The chain carries TRBV29-1 and TRBJ2-2; 11 bases agree with TRBD1. The CDR3 consists of 14 residues. Looked up from germline, CDR1 is SQVTM and CDR2 is ANQGSEA. After removal of 7 bases from V and 6 bases from J, the junction contained 7 bases not matched to a gene. The CDR3 DNA reads as TGCAGCGCGGTGGGACAGGGGGTTTCCGGGGAGCTGTTTTTT. It translates to CSAVGQGVSGELFF.

This clone has a handful of counts. Relative to the germline gene, one junction end is altered; a read error may explain this. The rearrangement uses TRBV7-8 and TRBJ2-7, with TRBD1 identical over 9 bases. The CDR3 length is 16 residues. Germline V CDR1 and CDR2: SGHVS, FQNEAQ. CDR3 sequence reads: CASRLGTGTGPYEQYF. Here the CDR3 DNA reads TGTGCCAGCAGATTAGGGACCGGGACAGGGCCCTACGAGCAGTACTTC.

This clone was seen more than once but under ten times. The V gene is TRBV7-3, the J gene TRBJ2-2; possible D gene TRBD1, 6 bases. V was pared by 1 base and J by 4 bases, with 13 bases between. Germline lookup yields CDR1 SGHTA and CDR2 FQGTGA. The CDR3 is 16 residues long. The DNA for the CDR3 is TGTGCCAGCAGCTTAAGTAGGGGGATGGCCACCGGGGAGCTGTTTTTT. It translates to CASSLSRGMATGELFF.

The chain combines TRBV19 with TRBJ1-5; maybe TRBD1 (5 bases). The V gene's germline CDR1 is LNHDA and CDR2 SQIVND (reference sequence). V lost 11 bases, J lost 7 bases, and 30 bases lay in between. The CDR3 loop spans 17 amino acids. The DNA for the CDR3 is TGTGCCTCCTCCTATTTGGGGGACCTAACAAGAGGCCAGCCCCAGCATTTT. Its protein is CASSYLGDLTRGQPQHF. The whole variable domain, filled in from reference TRBV19 and TRBJ1-5, reads DGGITQSPKYLFRKEGQNVTLSCEQNLNHDAMYWYRQDPGQGLRLIYYSQIVNDFQKGDIAEGYSVSREKKESFPLTVTSAQKNPTAFYLCASSYLGDLTRGQPQHFGDGTRLSIL.

The chain couples TRBV15 to TRBJ2-7; TRBD1 agrees at 7 bases. CDR3 size: 17 residues. Germline V CDR1 and CDR2: LNHNV, YYDKDF (reference sequence). Trimming at V came to 1 base and at J to 0 bases, leaving 9 bases not matched to a gene. The chain's CDR3 is CATSRGGMGDSSYEQYF. CDR3 in DNA: TGTGCCACCAGCAGAGGGGGAATGGGGGACAGCTCCTACGAGCAGTACTTC.

The chain carries TRBV4-2 and TRBJ1-4, with 7 bases matching TRBD1. Germline values: CDR1 LGHNA, CDR2 YNFKEQ. The CDR3 has 15 amino acids. Trimming cost V 2 bases and J 5 bases; bases outside gene matches: 5. The DNA of the CDR3 is TGTGCCAGCAGCCAACCCCTGGACAGGAATGAAAAACTGTTTTTT. This translates into CASSQPLDRNEKLFF.

V gene TRBV7-9 combines with J gene TRBJ1-1; no definite D call. This CDR3 is built from 13 residues. The germline V gene encodes CDR1 SEHNR and CDR2 FQNEAQ (reference sequence). V lost 3 bases to trimming and J lost 7 bases, with 12 bases between them. CDR3 amino acids: CASSFSAASEAFF. CDR3 nucleotide sequence: TGTGCCAGCAGCTTCAGTGCGGCAAGTGAAGCTTTCTTT.

This clone occurred once. The chain is built from TRBV7-9 and TRBJ2-7; 8 bases line up with TRBD1. J was trimmed by 3 bases and V by 3 bases; bases with no gene match: 10. CDR3 length: 16 residues. Germline V gene sequence: CDR1 SEHNR, CDR2 FQNEAQ (reference sequence). The CDR3 sequence: CASSFDQGAIVYEQYF. CDR3 coding DNA: TGTGCCAGCAGCTTTGATCAGGGGGCGATCGTCTACGAGCAGTACTTC.

This clone has only one observation. The chain uses TRBV4-1 and TRBJ2-1, with D possibly being TRBD1 (6 bases). Germline V gene data show CDR1 as MGHRA and CDR2 as YSYEKL. The CDR3 covers 17 residues. V gave up 4 bases and J gave up 5 bases, with 21 bases separating them. In nucleotides, the CDR3 is TGCGCCAGCAGCCCCGGACAGAGCGCGTGGGATAACAATGAGCAGTTCTTC. It specifies CASSPGQSAWDNNEQFF.

This clone has just one count. The CDR3 DNA follows: TGTGCCAGCAGCCAAGAAAGGAACGGGGAGCTGTTTTTT. It encodes CASSQERNGELFF. The chain joins TRBV3-1 (or the pseudogene TRBV3-2) to TRBJ2-2, with D unclear. Germline CDR1 and CDR2: LGHDT and YNNKEL (reference sequence). V lost 0 bases and J 7 bases, leaving 6 bases between the germline ends. The CDR3 covers 13 residues.

CDR3 nucleotides: TGTGCCAGCTCACCCCTAATCCAAGAGACCCAGTACTTC. This translates into CASSPLIQETQYF. The V gene is TRBV18, the J gene TRBJ2-5; unclear D gene. The V end was cut by 3 bases, the J end by 1 base, with 6 bases between. The CDR3 length is 13 residues. Germline V gene lookup returns CDR1 KGHSH and CDR2 LQKENI. Variable domain in full (rest from reference TRBV18 and TRBJ2-5): NAGVMQNPRHLVRRRGQEARLRCSPMKGHSHVYWYRQLPEEGLKFMVYLQKENIIDESGMPKERFSAEFPKEGPSILRIQQVVRGDSAAYFCASSPLIQETQYFGPGTRLLVL.

The gene calls are TRBV28 and TRBJ2-7, with 7 positions matching TRBD1. V dropped 2 bases and J dropped 6; count of bases not matched to a gene: 10. This CDR3 has 15 residues. The germline V gene encodes CDR1 MDHEN and CDR2 SYDVKM. The CDR3 DNA reads TGTGCCAGCAGTTTACGAGACAGGGACGTACTCGAGCAGTACTTC. It translates to CASSLRDRDVLEQYF.

In this sample, this clone turned up once. CDR3 sequence (DNA): TGTGCGGTTAGGTTCCCGACCCATCCCTACGAGCAGTACTTC. This sequence encodes CAVRFPTHPYEQYF. This chain uses TRBV27 with TRBJ2-7, with no clear D. Germline CDR1 and CDR2: MNHEY and SMNVEV (reference sequence). This CDR3 is built from 14 residues.

This clone is a singleton in its sample. The V call is TRBV24-1, the J call TRBJ2-3, with D uncertain. Trimming took 9 bases from V and 3 from J, leaving 18 bases between them. Germline CDR1 reads KGHDR; CDR2 reads SFDVKD. The CDR3 is made up of 15 amino acids. CDR3 coding DNA: TGTGCCACCTCAGACTCCCGAGCGTTGACAGATACGCAGTATTTT. It yields the protein CATSDSRALTDTQYF.

The V gene is TRBV2, the J gene TRBJ2-3; unclear D gene. This CDR3 comprises 14 residues. Trimming took off 9 bases at V and 0 bases at J, with 13 bases between the two ends. Germline CDR1 SNHLY, CDR2 FYNNEI. Written as DNA, the CDR3 is TGTGCCAGGGCCCAGGCCCTTAGCACAGATACGCAGTATTTT. Translating it yields CARAQALSTDTQYF.

The chain uses TRBV27 and TRBJ1-1; D call uncertain. CDR1 and CDR2 (germline): MNHEY, SMNVEV (reference sequence). This CDR3 has 15 residues. With 4 bases removed from V and 0 bases from J, the gap between germline ends came to 12 bases. The CDR3 loop is CASSSRIGMNTEAFF. The CDR3 nucleotides are TGTGCCAGCAGTTCCCGAATCGGGATGAACACTGAAGCTTTCTTT.